This TCR beta chain was documented in a study of cytomegalovirus exposure and HLA in healthy donors. CDR1 and CDR2 from the germline V gene are MNHNY and SVGAGI (reference sequence). V lost 4 bases to trimming and J lost 3 bases, with 10 bases between them. The CDR3 is 13 residues long. This clone has only a few counts. It was with 60 Vbeta and 13 Jbeta primers that the PCR ran. The repertoire was sequenced with immunoSEQ multiplex PCR; TCRdb's copy has only in-frame clones and lacks some. This sample has under 150,000 clones, with around four fifths found just once. V is TRBV6-6 and J is TRBJ2-7, with D possibly matching TRBD2 (5 bases). The source material was PBMCs. The sequence came from a woman aged 40 to 49 in good health and CMV-seronegative. In DNA, the CDR3 is TGTGCCAGCAGTTTAGAGCGGCTCTACGAGCAGTACTTC. This sequence encodes CASSLERLYEQYF.